This passage covers 18 T cell receptor beta chains from one sample sequenced in a study of blood T cell repertoires in COVID-19 (TCRdb year 2020). Libraries were constructed by the immunoSEQ multiplex PCR assay. The source is immuneACCESS, and TCRdb retained only in-frame sequences with V and J called. Part of the clones is not carried over; for the studies checked, unresolved V genes explain less than half of this, and the remainder is unexplained. The sample contains about 59,000 clones, approximately 85% of them found a single time. The ten largest clones take up 18% of the sample. Sequencing input: peripheral blood. These receptors came from a human donor in a cohort sampled during active COVID-19.

The chain couples TRBV12-3 or TRBV12-4 to TRBJ1-1, with D maybe TRBD1 (6 bases). The CDR3 is 12 amino acids. V was clipped by 7 bases and J by 3 bases, with 9 bases between them. In nucleotides, the CDR3 is TGTGCCAGCACCTGGGGGCACACTGAAGCTTTCTTT. Protein: CASTWGHTEAFF.

The chain is built from TRBV10-3 and TRBJ2-7; no clear D gene. V was pared by 2 bases and J by 5 bases, with 10 bases between. CDR3 length: 13 amino acids. The germline V gene has CDR1 ENHRY and CDR2 SYGVKD. The CDR3 loop reads CAISERGVNEQYF. For the CDR3, the DNA is TGTGCCATCAGTGAGAGAGGCGTTAACGAGCAGTACTTC.

The genes are TRBV12-3 or TRBV12-4 and TRBJ2-2; D unresolved. CDR3 length: 13 residues. Trimming pared 5 bases from V and 3 bases from J, leaving 7 bases between. CDR3 bases: TGTGCCAGCAGTCCCCCTTACACCGGGGAGCTGTTTTTT. Its translation: CASSPPYTGELFF.

A few counts support this clone. V and J are TRBV4-3 and TRBJ2-6; D perhaps matches TRBD1 (5 bases). The germline V and J ends were trimmed by 0 bases and 3 bases, with 18 bases remaining between them. Looked up from germline, CDR1 is LGHNA and CDR2 is YSLEER. This CDR3 contains 19 residues. The CDR3 region is CASSQDAGHIIGGANVLTF. The CDR3 region has the DNA TGCGCCAGCAGCCAAGATGCAGGACACATAATAGGTGGGGCCAACGTCCTGACTTTC.

The CDR3 reads CASSLELAGAGELFF. CDR3 coding DNA: TGTGCCAGCAGTTTGGAGCTAGCGGGGGCCGGGGAGCTGTTTTTT. The chain carries TRBV6-2 or TRBV6-3 and TRBJ2-2; 10 positions agree with TRBD2. The ends lost 4 bases at V and 6 bases at J; junction bases unmatched: 5. The CDR3 extends over 15 amino acids. Germline loops: CDR1 MNHEY, CDR2 SVGEGT.

The V gene is TRBV30, the J gene TRBJ1-1, with D tentatively TRBD1 (5 bases). CDR1 is GTSNPN and CDR2 is SVGIG in the germline V gene (reference sequence). V dropped 4 bases and J dropped 1 base, with 10 bases sitting between them. The CDR3 is 13 amino acids. The CDR3 nucleotides read TGTGCCTGGATAGGACATAAGAACACTGAAGCTTTCTTT. Translating gives CAWIGHKNTEAFF.

This clone appeared once. The chain links TRBV6-6 to TRBJ1-6; 7 bases agree with TRBD1. The CDR3 runs to 17 residues. Germline V CDR1 and CDR2: MNHNY, SVGAGI (reference sequence). Unmatched junction bases numbered 10, after V lost 5 bases and J lost 3 bases. This chain's CDR3 is CASSRTGSLGYNSPLHF. In DNA form, the CDR3 reads TGTGCCAGCAGTCGGACAGGTTCGCTGGGCTATAATTCACCCCTCCACTTT.

The V gene is TRBV18, the J gene TRBJ1-5, with a possible D match to TRBD1 (6 bases). Trimming left V 3 bases short and J 5 bases short, with 17 bases between. Germline V gives CDR1 KGHSH, CDR2 LQKENI. The CDR3 length is 16 residues. For the CDR3, the DNA is TGTGCCAGCTCACCCTATCCGGGACAAGGGGATCAGCCCCAGCATTTT. The encoded protein is CASSPYPGQGDQPQHF.

For this clone: Germline is not matched at one junction end, which may reflect a read error. The chain couples TRBV7-6 to TRBJ1-6, with no clear D. The CDR3 loop spans 15 amino acids. CDR1 SGHVS and CDR2 FNYEAQ come from the germline V gene. The CDR3 here is CASSPQALYNSPLYF. CDR3 DNA: TGTGCCAGCAGCCCGCAGGCCCTCTATAATTCACCCCTCTACTTT.

This chain uses TRBV27 with TRBJ1-2, with D possibly matching TRBD1 (5 bases). The germline V gene encodes CDR1 MNHEY and CDR2 SMNVEV (reference sequence). CDR3 length: 13 residues. Between the trimmed V and J ends, which lost 5 bases and 4 bases, there was a span of 11 bases. As DNA, the CDR3 is TGTGCCAGCAGTCAGGACATTAGCTATGGCTACACCTTC. Its translation is CASSQDISYGYTF.

The gene calls are TRBV7-8 and TRBJ1-1, with unresolved D. Germline V gene data show CDR1 as SGHVS and CDR2 as FQNEAQ. The CDR3 has 14 residues. V was cut by 1 base and J by 4 bases, with 10 bases left in between. The CDR3 loop is CASSLGGLLTEAFF. The CDR3 region has the DNA TGTGCCAGCAGCTTAGGAGGACTGCTCACTGAAGCTTTCTTT.

The V and J genes are TRBV29-1 and TRBJ2-2, with a weak D call TRBD2 (6 bases). Germline CDR1 SQVTM, CDR2 ANQGSEA. V gave up 7 bases and J gave up 0 bases, with 12 bases separating them. The CDR3 sequence is 14 residues long. The CDR3 sequence: CSAGEAANTGELFF. The CDR3 bases are TGCAGCGCCGGGGAGGCCGCGAACACCGGGGAGCTGTTTTTT.

This chain uses TRBV5-1 with TRBJ2-5; TRBD1 agrees at 8 bases. V gave up 5 bases and J gave up 5 bases; unmatched junction bases: 5. The V gene's germline CDR1 is SGHRS and CDR2 YFSETQ. This CDR3 spans 13 amino acids. The CDR3 is CASRATGAETQYF. For the CDR3, the DNA is TGCGCCAGCAGGGCGACAGGGGCCGAGACCCAGTACTTC.

This rearrangement joins TRBV7-8 to TRBJ1-4, with D possibly being TRBD1 (6 bases). With 0 bases removed from V and 5 bases from J, the gap between germline ends came to 13 bases. CDR1 and CDR2 from the germline V gene are SGHVS and FQNEAQ. CDR3 length: 16 residues. As DNA, the CDR3 is TGTGCCAGCAGCTTAGCGCGTGGGGGCGGGAATGAAAAACTGTTTTTT. Amino acids: CASSLARGGGNEKLFF.

The V call is TRBV4-3, the J call TRBJ1-4, with D perhaps TRBD1 (6 bases). The germline V gene has CDR1 LGHNA and CDR2 YSLEER. V dropped 0 bases and J dropped 6 bases, with 14 bases sitting between them. The CDR3 totals 16 residues. For the CDR3, the DNA is TGCGCCAGCAGCCAAGATTTAGGGGGAGAGTATGAAAAACTGTTTTTT. Protein sequence: CASSQDLGGEYEKLFF.

The chain links TRBV7-2 to TRBJ1-6; the match to TRBD1 covers 7 bases. V lost 2 bases and J lost 6; bases outside the gene matches: 4. The CDR3 sequence is 15 residues long. Germline CDR1 is SGHTA and CDR2 is FQGNSA. The CDR3 loop reads CASSLNRGGNSPLHF. The CDR3 region has the DNA TGTGCCAGCAGCTTAAACAGGGGTGGTAATTCACCCCTCCACTTT.

CDR3 residues: CASSYSGSGENRDEQYF. CDR3 coding DNA: TGTGCCAGCAGTTACTCGGGGTCGGGCGAGAACAGGGACGAGCAGTACTTC. This chain uses TRBV6-7 with TRBJ2-7, with TRBD1 as a possible D gene (6 bases). TRBV6-7 is flagged as an ORF with uncertain function. CDR3 size: 17 residues. Trimming took 0 bases from V and 5 from J, leaving 20 bases between them.

The chain links TRBV27 to TRBJ1-1; 8 positions match TRBD1. The CDR3 runs 14 residues. Germline values: CDR1 MNHEY, CDR2 SMNVEV (reference sequence). J was trimmed by 6 bases and V by 5 bases; bases with no gene match: 8. The CDR3: CASSRPGGMAEAFF. The CDR3 DNA reads TGTGCCAGCAGTAGACCAGGGGGCATGGCTGAAGCTTTCTTT.